Sequencing of this TCR beta chain was carried out in a study of T cell responses to AZD1222 COVID-19 vaccine (dated by TCRdb to about 2021). Looking at the study overall: AZD1222 recipients whose second dose came at about 4 weeks and those whose second dose came at about 12 weeks were combined into one group, since spike-specific TCR depth and breadth did not differ between the two schedules. Trial participants were enrolled by age into 18-55, 56-69 and 70-plus year subgroups, with 148, 28 and 57 TCR-sequenced participants respectively. TCR sequencing covered some 250 trial participants: 200 to 220 given two doses of AZD1222 and 26 given two doses of MenACWY control vaccine.

The CDR3 regions of human TCRbeta chains were subjected to immunosequencing. The study's processing was this. TCRs in the repertoires were matched against a reference library of SARS-CoV-2-specific TCRs that had been generated with the MIRA antigen-specificity platform. Breadth was defined as the fraction of unique TCRs that were SARS-CoV-2-associated, and depth was defined as the fraction of total T cells that were SARS-CoV-2-associated. Using the MIRA data, each spike-specific TCR was mapped to the spike region that the TCR reacts to and placed in a CD4 or CD8 class. Log10-transformed breadth and depth values were compared by one-way ANOVA with Sidak's multiple comparisons tests. TCRdb took this table from immuneACCESS and kept in-frame rearrangements with V and J called. Such tables lack part of the clones; where checked against another copy, unresolved V genes explain under half of the gap, and the rest is unexplained. V, J and clone size are taken as reported in that table, and D and trimming were inferred from the DNA itself. Present in this sample are approximately 110,000 clones, around 92% of which were seen just once. Together, the top ten hold about 4.5% of the sample.

What the authors observed across the whole study: Conclusions about previously exposed vaccinees are limited, since just a handful of AZD1222 recipients were seropositive for SARS-CoV-2 at baseline. A significant rise in spike-specific TCR breadth and depth was observed after two AZD1222 doses relative to day 0 and relative to MenACWY recipients. Vaccine-associated CD4 TCRs spanned the whole spike protein, with dominant responses in regions 160-218 and 743-854. The 56-69-year group was small, and its depth increase did not reach significance, likely because of low power. Participants were mostly white British and included more females than males, and it was suggested by the authors that clonal diversity may have been underestimated. Reportedly, almost half of the unique spike-specific TCRs recognized epitopes lying outside the regions that are mutated in the B.1.351 and B.1.1.7 variants. Because no samples from the day 14 peak response were available, repertoires could be characterized only after the peak T cell response.

The time point label on this specimen signifies: baseline before first vaccination. Vaccinee samples came from UK trials COV001 and COV002, including a single-blind randomized controlled phase 2/3 trial of AZD1222 (ChAdOx1 nCoV-19) in healthy adults. For TCRbeta chain sequencing, PBMC samples were collected from trial participants at day 0 and at day 28 after the second dose. With regard to this clone: No cognate antigen has been identified for it. The input lacks base qualities; no much larger clone sits a single base away.

Via the germline V gene, CDR1 is MGHRA and CDR2 YSYEKL. From cysteine to phenylalanine, the CDR3 is 13 amino acids long. This entry keeps only the CDR3 DNA: 39 bases, framed from base 1. V is pared back by 1 base and J by 15 bases, with 16 bases lying between the germline termini. The receptor chain draws on TRBV4-1 and TRBJ2-4; a tentative D match to TRBD1 spans 5 bases. The sample was peripheral blood, taken on day 0 of AZD1222 vaccination. The source is an adult in good health. The CDR3 region: CASSQALQVVRYF. The sequenced DNA is TGCGCCAGCAGCCAAGCGTTACAGGTGGTACGGTACTTC.